This TCR beta chain was recorded in a study of T cells in tuberculosis. Across the whole study: Samples predate treatment or fall within its first 7 days. Findings of the study overall: Selection depended on which cryopreserved specimens were available. Shorter CDR3-alpha in active tuberculosis partly drove smaller distances.

Germline CDR1 and CDR2: SNHLY and FYNNEI. Trimming removed 6 bases at V and 2 bases at J, with 12 bases between. The CDR3 sequence is 14 residues long. As concerns this clone: What it binds is unknown.

Sequenced by immunoSEQ multiplex PCR; TCRdb stores in-frame clones only, minus some. This table has some 49,000 clones, about 95% appearing once. Time point of the sample: new active TB diagnosis, blood taken before or within 7 days of starting treatment. The clonotype comes from an adult with tuberculosis. V is TRBV2 and J is TRBJ2-3; D might be TRBD1 (6 bases). This specimen consisted of PBMCs, obtained at tuberculosis diagnosis. Here the CDR3 DNA reads TGTGCCAGCAGCCGGGACATACTCACAGATACGCAGTATTTT. Translated: CASSRDILTDTQYF.